The T cell receptor (beta chain) described here comes from a study of T-cell reconstitution after alpha-beta-depleted transplantation in children. V shed 3 bases and J 2 bases; nucleotides not matched to a gene: 7. This CDR3 has 15 amino acids. Germline V gives CDR1 DFQATT, CDR2 SNEGSKA (reference sequence). This clonotype was counted at least ten times. TCRbeta library construction was performed incorporating unique molecular identifiers. Each CDR3 protein is one row after TCRdb ran MiXCR on the PCR reads. The sample has about 640,000 distinct CDR3 sequences, 16% seen once; the top ten hold 1.1%. The chain uses TRBV20-1 and TRBJ2-1, with 7 positions matching TRBD2. The TCR comes from a human donor who donated a stem cell graft to a child with acute myeloid leukemia. The material sequenced was PBMCs from the stem cell graft donor, taken from the stem cell graft. The CDR3 reads CSASASGATYNEQFF. The CDR3 DNA reads TGCAGTGCTAGTGCTAGCGGAGCCACCTACAATGAGCAGTTCTTC.